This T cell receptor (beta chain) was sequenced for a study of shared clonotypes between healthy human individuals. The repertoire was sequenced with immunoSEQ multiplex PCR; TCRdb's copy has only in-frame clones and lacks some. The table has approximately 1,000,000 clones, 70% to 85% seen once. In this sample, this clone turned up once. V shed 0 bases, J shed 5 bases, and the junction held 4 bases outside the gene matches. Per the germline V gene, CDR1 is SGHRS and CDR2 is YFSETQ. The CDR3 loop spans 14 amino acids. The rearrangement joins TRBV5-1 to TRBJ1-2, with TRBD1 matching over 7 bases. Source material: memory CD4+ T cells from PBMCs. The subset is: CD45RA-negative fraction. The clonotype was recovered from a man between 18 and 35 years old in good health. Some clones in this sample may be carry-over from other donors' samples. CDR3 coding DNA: TGCGCCAGCAGCTTGGGAGGACAGGAGTATGGCTACACCTTC. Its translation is CASSLGGQEYGYTF.